This T cell receptor beta chain was found in a study of blood T cell repertoires in COVID-19. Across the study: Material from acute and convalescent COVID-19 was sourced from the United States, Italy and Spain. In each case, the material was cDNA or gDNA derived from T cells, B-cell-depleted T cells, or PBMCs.

Per the authors' pipeline: Amplification from reference gene primers served as the basis for estimated nucleated cell counts. TCRdb keeps only in-frame clones here, not all; method: immunoSEQ multiplex PCR. V and J calls and clone size are as listed in that table; D and trimming were resolved from the DNA. Of roughly 240,000 clones in the sample, roughly 88% were seen once. V lost 7 bases and J lost 9, with 16 bases in between. Germline CDR1 SGHTA, CDR2 FQGNSA. This CDR3 is 13 amino acids long. The cohort comprised adults aged about 18 to 100 years residing in approximately 25 US areas. Material: PBMCs or T cells enriched from blood (not recorded which). The chain combines TRBV7-2 with TRBJ2-1, with D tentatively TRBD1 (5 bases). The sequence was obtained from a woman in her forties with acute COVID-19. For the CDR3, the DNA is TGTGCCAGCACCATTAGGGGTTCCAGTGAGCAGTTCTTC. It yields the protein CASTIRGSSEQFF.